What follows are 11 T cell receptor beta chains derived from one specimen sequenced in a study of blood T cells in healthy people across ages. A second PCR, run for about 6 to 11 cycles, used a sample-barcoded 5' primer plus a J-beta primer mix. TCRdb ran MiXCR on the 5' RACE reads and lists one entry per CDR3 protein. Of hundreds of thousands of distinct CDR3 sequences in the sample, 25% to 30% are singletons; the top ten hold 15% to 19%. The sample comprised blood. These receptors came from a woman aged 80 or older in good health.

This clonotype has ten or more counts. The chain's CDR3 is CASSQDRDPAYF. The CDR3 region has the DNA TGTGCCAGCAGCCAAGATCGGGACCCAGCGTACTTC. V usage is TRBV3-1 and J usage is TRBJ2-7, with D tentatively TRBD1 or TRBD2 (5 bases each). The CDR3 consists of 12 residues. V was clipped by 0 bases and J by 12 bases, with 12 bases between them. Germline CDR1 is LGHDT and CDR2 is YNNKEL (reference sequence).

This clonotype was detected ten times or more. The V and J genes are TRBV7-2 and TRBJ2-7; D gene ambiguous. Germline V gene lookup returns CDR1 SGHTA and CDR2 FQGNSA. This CDR3 region has 15 residues. V was shortened by 5 bases and J by 2 bases, with 16 bases between the two germline ends. CDR3 protein: CASSGMGILPYEQYF. CDR3 in DNA: TGTGCCAGCAGCGGAATGGGTATCCTACCCTACGAGCAGTACTTC.

The table lists this clonotype with many counts. The gene calls are TRBV7-2 and TRBJ2-5; no clear D. Germline-derived CDR1 and CDR2 are SGHTA and FQGNSA. The CDR3 runs 13 residues. With 4 bases removed from V and 4 bases from J, the gap between germline ends came to 10 bases. CDR3 amino acids: CASSSHLGETQYF. CDR3 nucleotides: TGTGCCAGCAGCTCCCACTTGGGAGAGACCCAGTACTTC.

This clonotype has ten or more counts. The genes are TRBV18 and TRBJ2-5; D perhaps matches TRBD1 (7 bases). CDR1 is KGHSH, CDR2 LQKENI, per germline. V was cut by 5 bases and J by 5 bases, with 15 bases left in between. This CDR3 has 14 amino acids. CDR3 nucleotide sequence: TGTGCCAGCTCAGAACAGGAGGGGGCGGAGACCCAGTACTTC. Its translation is CASSEQEGAETQYF.

This chain connects TRBV30 to TRBJ2-1; 7 positions match TRBD2. Per germline, CDR1 GTSNPN and CDR2 SVGIG (reference sequence). The CDR3 contains 12 residues. V dropped 4 bases and J dropped 12; count of bases not matched to a gene: 9. CDR3 nucleotide sequence: TGTGCCTGGACCTTGGGACCGGGAGGGCAGTTCTTC. This encodes CAWTLGPGGQFF. Full variable domain (rest looked up from reference TRBV30 and TRBJ2-1): SQTIHQWPATLVQPVGSPLSLECTVEGTSNPNLYWYRQAAGRGLQLLFYSVGIGQISSEVPQNLSASRPQDRQFILSSKKLLLSDSGFYLCAWTLGPGGQFFGPGTRLTVL.

There are a few counts of this clonotype. This chain connects TRBV12-3 or TRBV12-4 to TRBJ1-5; 9 positions match TRBD1. This CDR3 has 15 residues. The V gene end was trimmed by 7 bases and the J gene end by 4 bases; junction bases not matched to a gene: 8. The CDR3 DNA follows: TGTGCCAGCATTCCGGGACAGGGTGCTAATCAGCCCCAGCATTTT. Its protein product is CASIPGQGANQPQHF.

Details on this clonotype: Since a much larger clone is just one base distant, this may be a read error. The rearrangement uses TRBV29-1 and TRBJ2-1, with a weak D call TRBD1 (6 bases). The end of the DNA is better explained by TRBJ2-7, so the J call may be wrong. Per the germline V gene, CDR1 is SQVTM and CDR2 is ANQGSEA. The CDR3 consists of 13 residues. The CDR3, as DNA: TGCAGCGTTGAAGATCGAGGGGGTGATGAGCAGTACTTC. Residues: CSVEDRGGDEQYF.

Ten or more counts support this clonotype. CDR3 sequence reads: CATSRGGVTYNEQFF. CDR3 DNA: TGTGCCACCAGCAGAGGGGGGGTCACCTACAATGAGCAGTTCTTC. The V and J genes are TRBV15 and TRBJ2-1, with a possible D match to TRBD2 (6 bases). Looked up from germline, CDR1 is LNHNV and CDR2 is YYDKDF (reference sequence). The CDR3 is 15 amino acids. V dropped 1 base and J dropped 2 bases, with 9 bases sitting between them.

V and J are TRBV5-1 and TRBJ2-1; D possibly uses TRBD1 or TRBD2 (5 bases each). V was shortened by 0 bases and J by 9 bases, with 16 bases between the two germline ends. This CDR3 has 15 residues. Germline CDR1 is SGHRS and CDR2 is YFSETQ. CDR3 nucleotide sequence: TGCGCCAGCAGCTTGGCTCTAAGGGATGGGGGTGAGCAGTTCTTC. Translating gives CASSLALRDGGEQFF.

The chain combines TRBV20-1 with TRBJ2-2, with 8 bases fitting TRBD2. The CDR3 loop spans 15 amino acids. V shed 3 bases and J 4 bases; nucleotides not matched to a gene: 7. Germline CDR1 is DFQATT and CDR2 is SNEGSKA (reference sequence). CDR3: CSARARLASTGELFF. Written as DNA, the CDR3 is TGCAGTGCTAGGGCCAGACTAGCGAGCACCGGGGAGCTGTTTTTT.

In this sample, this clonotype turned up many times. The chain uses TRBV7-3 and TRBJ2-3, with D perhaps matching TRBD1 or TRBD2 (5 bases each). Trimming removed 5 bases at V and 2 bases at J, with 14 bases between. The CDR3 totals 15 residues. Germline CDR1 reads SGHTA; CDR2 reads FQGTGA. CDR3 residues: CASSPEGLVTDTQYF. The CDR3 coding sequence is TGTGCCAGCAGCCCCGAGGGGCTAGTCACAGATACGCAGTATTTT.